This is a list of T cell receptor beta chains from one sample in a study of shared clonotypes between healthy human individuals. TCRdb keeps only in-frame clones here, not all; method: immunoSEQ multiplex PCR. The repertoire holds a few million clones, with around nine tenths as singletons. Input material: naive CD4+ T cells sorted from blood. These receptors all come from a young man in good health. Both conserved end residues are part of each CDR3. Clone size is not always given. Where it is, it says once, few, many or a class for expanded clones.

clone_size j_call v_call cdr3_aa
. TRBJ2-3 TRBV2 CASSNRGADTQYF
. TRBJ1-2 TRBV30 CAWSVGTGYTF
. TRBJ2-5 TRBV6-5 CASRQGQETQYF
once TRBJ2-4 TRBV6-4 CASSAPPALAKNIQYF
. TRBJ2-2 TRBV5-1 CASSLSRDSDTGELFF
. TRBJ1-1 TRBV6-5 CASIRNTEAFF
. TRBJ2-7 TRBV7-2 CASSLVGGQGAYEQYF
. TRBJ2-2 TRBV5-1 CASSSDSRNTGELFF
. TRBJ1-2 TRBV28 CASSLRTGLWGYTF
. TRBJ2-7 TRBV6-1 CASREGQGGSYEQYF
. TRBJ1-1 TRBV5-5 CASSLADSTEAFF
. TRBJ1-1 TRBV6-6 CASSSWPNTEAFF
. TRBJ2-1 TRBV10-3 CAISGGGLSYNEQFF
. TRBJ1-5 TRBV7-8 CASSLRAQGSNQPQHF
. TRBJ2-7 TRBV5-4 CASSNRTSGGYEQYF
. TRBJ1-1 TRBV15 CATSRTGPLGTEAFF
. TRBJ2-7 TRBV7-2 CASSLVGTGKGYEQYF
once TRBJ2-7 TRBV6-5 CASRLAGEQYF
. TRBJ2-7 TRBV7-2 CASSPSGGLGEQYF
. TRBJ2-7 TRBV15 CATSRDNRLAF
. TRBJ2-7 TRBV28 CASSPVGGAYEQYF
. TRBJ2-3 TRBV7-9 CASSPGGAKSTDTQYF
. TRBJ2-7 TRBV28 CASRGWDRGSYEQYF
few TRBJ1-1 TRBV18 CASSIQGQGTEAFF
. TRBJ2-5 TRBV4-1 CASSQAVKETQYF
. TRBJ1-1 TRBV6-6 CASSNRDGEAFF
. TRBJ1-2 TRBV29-1 CSVWDSRGYTF
. TRBJ2-7 TRBV11-2 CASSEGGASSYEQYF
. TRBJ1-1 TRBV19 CASSMRGQGGEAFF
. TRBJ1-6 TRBV7-6 CASSFRQGDNSPLHF
. TRBJ2-3 TRBV7-2 CASSLAGLGQTDTQYF
. TRBJ1-6 TRBV13 CASSLGQGNSPLHF
. TRBJ2-5 TRBV7-2 CASSPQLLAGTETQYF
. TRBJ2-5 TRBV12-5 CASGFQAQETQYF
once TRBJ2-2 TRBV5-6 CASSTPGTGGRTGELFF
. TRBJ2-7 TRBV6-6 CASSASWTGDLGQYF
. TRBJ2-2 TRBV9 CASSGKLAGGFTGELFF
. TRBJ1-6 TRBV28 CASSPPGNSPLHF
. TRBJ2-2 TRBV9 CASSAGGLAVTGELFF
. TRBJ1-6 TRBV19 CASSIATAGSSYNSPLHF
. TRBJ2-7 TRBV19 CASSPIGTSYEQYF
. TRBJ2-3 TRBV7-2 CASSSRRPQGDTQYF
. TRBJ2-1 TRBV4-1 CASSPGVLNEQFF
. TRBJ1-5 TRBV19 CASSIGEVTNQPQHF
. TRBJ1-2 TRBV30 CAWDEILRGYTF
. TRBJ2-7 TRBV10-1 CASSDRTGAYEQYF
. TRBJ2-7 TRBV10-2 CASSPKGTISYEQYF
once TRBJ2-5 TRBV4-1 CASSPLGQPSLQETQYF
once TRBJ2-1 TRBV5-1 CASRRPPGQEQFF